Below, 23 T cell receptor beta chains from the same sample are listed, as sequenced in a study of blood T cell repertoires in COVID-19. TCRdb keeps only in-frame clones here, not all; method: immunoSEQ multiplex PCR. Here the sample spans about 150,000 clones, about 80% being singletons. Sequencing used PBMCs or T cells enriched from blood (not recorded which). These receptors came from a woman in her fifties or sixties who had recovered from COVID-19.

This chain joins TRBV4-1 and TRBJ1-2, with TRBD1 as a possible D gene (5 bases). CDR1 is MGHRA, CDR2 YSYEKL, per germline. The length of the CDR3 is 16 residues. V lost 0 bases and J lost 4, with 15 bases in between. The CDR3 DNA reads TGCGCCAGCAGCCAAGACGGGTCAGACAGTAGCTATGGCTACACCTTC. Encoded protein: CASSQDGSDSSYGYTF.

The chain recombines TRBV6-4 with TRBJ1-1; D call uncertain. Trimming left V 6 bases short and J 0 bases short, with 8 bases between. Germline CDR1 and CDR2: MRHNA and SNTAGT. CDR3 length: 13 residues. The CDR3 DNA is TGTGCCAGCAGCTCCGGGGTGAACACTGAAGCTTTCTTT. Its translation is CASSSGVNTEAFF.

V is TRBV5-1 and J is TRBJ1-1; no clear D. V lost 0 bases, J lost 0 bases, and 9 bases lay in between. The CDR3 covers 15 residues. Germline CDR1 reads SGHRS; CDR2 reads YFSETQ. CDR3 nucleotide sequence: TGCGCCAGCAGCTTGGGGTCAAGCATGAACACTGAAGCTTTCTTT. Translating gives CASSLGSSMNTEAFF.

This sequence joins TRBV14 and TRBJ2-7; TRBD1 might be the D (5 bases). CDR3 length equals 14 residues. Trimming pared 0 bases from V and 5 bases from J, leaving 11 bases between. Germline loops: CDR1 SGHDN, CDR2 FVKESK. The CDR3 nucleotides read TGTGCCAGCAGCCAAGACAGGGTAAGCCACGAGCAGTACGTC. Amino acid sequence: CASSQDRVSHEQYV.

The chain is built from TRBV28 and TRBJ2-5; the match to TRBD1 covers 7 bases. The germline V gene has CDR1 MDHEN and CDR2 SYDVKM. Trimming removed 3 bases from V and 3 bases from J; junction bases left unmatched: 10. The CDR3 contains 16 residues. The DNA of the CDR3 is TGTGCCAGCAGTTTGTCGTCGACAGGGCTTGAAGAGACCCAGTACTTC. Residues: CASSLSSTGLEETQYF.

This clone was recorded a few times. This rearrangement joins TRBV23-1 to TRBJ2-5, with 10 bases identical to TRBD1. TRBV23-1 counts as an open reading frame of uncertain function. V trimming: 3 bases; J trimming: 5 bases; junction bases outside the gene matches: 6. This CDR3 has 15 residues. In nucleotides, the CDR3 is TGCGCCAGCAGTCATATTAGACAGGGGGCGGAGACCCAGTACTTC. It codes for CASSHIRQGAETQYF.

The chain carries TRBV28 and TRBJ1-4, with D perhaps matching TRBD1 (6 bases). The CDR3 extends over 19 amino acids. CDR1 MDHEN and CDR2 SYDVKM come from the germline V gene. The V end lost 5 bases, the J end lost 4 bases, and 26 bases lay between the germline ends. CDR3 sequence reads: CASSRQFFDRTGINEKLFF. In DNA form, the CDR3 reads TGTGCCAGCAGTAGACAGTTCTTTGACAGGACCGGGATTAATGAAAAACTGTTTTTT. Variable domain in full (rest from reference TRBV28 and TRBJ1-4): DVKVTQSSRYLVKRTGEKVFLECVQDMDHENMFWYRQDPGLGLRLIYFSYDVKMKEKGDIPEGYSVSREKKERFSLILESASTNQTSMYLCASSRQFFDRTGINEKLFFGSGTQLSVL.

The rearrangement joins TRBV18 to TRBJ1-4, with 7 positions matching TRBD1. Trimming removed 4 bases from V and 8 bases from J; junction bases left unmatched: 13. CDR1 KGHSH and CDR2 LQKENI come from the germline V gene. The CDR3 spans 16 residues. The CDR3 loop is CASSRSTGKFGEKLFF. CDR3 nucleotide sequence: TGTGCCAGCTCACGCTCGACAGGGAAATTTGGAGAAAAACTGTTTTTT.

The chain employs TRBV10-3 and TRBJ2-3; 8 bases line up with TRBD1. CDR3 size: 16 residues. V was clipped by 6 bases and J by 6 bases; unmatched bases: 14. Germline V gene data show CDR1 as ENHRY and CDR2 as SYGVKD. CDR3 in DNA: TGTGCCATCAGCGAACGATCCAGGGGGCGGGTGGATACGCAGTATTTT. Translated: CAISERSRGRVDTQYF.

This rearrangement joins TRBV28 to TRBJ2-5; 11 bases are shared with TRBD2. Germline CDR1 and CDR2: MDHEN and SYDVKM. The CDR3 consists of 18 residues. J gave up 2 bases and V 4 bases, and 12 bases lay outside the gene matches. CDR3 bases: TGTGCCAGCAGTTCAGACCTCCCTAGCGGGGGGCGGCAAGAGACCCAGTACTTC. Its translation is CASSSDLPSGGRQETQYF.

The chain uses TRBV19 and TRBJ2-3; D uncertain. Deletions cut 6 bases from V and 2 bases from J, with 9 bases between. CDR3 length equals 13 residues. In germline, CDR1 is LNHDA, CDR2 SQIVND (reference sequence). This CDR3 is CASSPTHTDTQYF. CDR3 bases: TGTGCCAGTAGCCCAACTCACACAGATACGCAGTATTTT.

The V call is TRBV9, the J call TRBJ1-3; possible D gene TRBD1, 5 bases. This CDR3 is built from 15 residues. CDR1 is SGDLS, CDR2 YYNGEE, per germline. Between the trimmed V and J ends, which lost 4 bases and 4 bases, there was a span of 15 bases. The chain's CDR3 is CASSRQFSSGNTIYF. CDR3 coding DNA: TGTGCCAGCAGCCGACAGTTCTCGTCGGGAAACACCATATATTTT.

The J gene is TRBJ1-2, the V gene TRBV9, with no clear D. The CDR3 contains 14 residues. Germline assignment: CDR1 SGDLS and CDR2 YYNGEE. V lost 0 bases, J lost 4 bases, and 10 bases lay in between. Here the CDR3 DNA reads TGTGCCAGCAGCGTAGGGCCCGGGATCTATGGCTACACCTTC. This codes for CASSVGPGIYGYTF.

CDR3 sequence: CASSDTGYADTQYF. CDR3 coding DNA: TGTGCCAGCAGCGACACAGGGTATGCAGATACGCAGTATTTT. This chain joins TRBV6-2 or TRBV6-3 and TRBJ2-3; a weak D match, TRBD1 (6 bases). The CDR3 runs to 14 residues. Trimming cost V 6 bases and J 4 bases, with 14 bases left between them. Per the germline V gene, CDR1 is MNHEY and CDR2 is SVGEGT.

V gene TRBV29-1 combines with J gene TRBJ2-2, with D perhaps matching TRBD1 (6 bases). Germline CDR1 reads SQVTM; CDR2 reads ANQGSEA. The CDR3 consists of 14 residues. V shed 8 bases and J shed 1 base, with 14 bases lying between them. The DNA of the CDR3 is TGCAGCACCTCTAACAGGGAGAACACCGGGGAGCTGTTTTTT. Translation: CSTSNRENTGELFF.

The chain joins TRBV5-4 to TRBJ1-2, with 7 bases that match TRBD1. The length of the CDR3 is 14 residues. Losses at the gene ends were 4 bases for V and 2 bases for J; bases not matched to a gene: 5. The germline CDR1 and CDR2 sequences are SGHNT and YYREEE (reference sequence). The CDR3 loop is CASSLDRSNYGYTF. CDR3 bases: TGTGCCAGCAGCCTGGACAGGTCGAACTATGGCTACACCTTC.

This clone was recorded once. This CDR3 is CASSADHRGALSGNTIYF. The CDR3 region has the DNA TGTGCCAGCAGCGCAGATCACCGGGGGGCCCTCTCTGGAAACACCATATATTTT. The rearrangement joins TRBV5-6 to TRBJ1-3, with D perhaps matching TRBD1 (6 bases). Deletions cut 4 bases from V and 0 bases from J, with 20 bases between. The CDR3 loop spans 18 amino acids. The germline gives CDR1 SGHDT, CDR2 YYEEEE.

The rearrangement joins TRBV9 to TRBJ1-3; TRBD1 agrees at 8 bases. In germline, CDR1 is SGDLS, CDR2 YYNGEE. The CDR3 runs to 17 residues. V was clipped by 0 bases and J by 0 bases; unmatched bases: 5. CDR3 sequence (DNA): TGTGCCAGCAGCGTAGAGGGACAGGTTAGCTCTGGAAACACCATATATTTT. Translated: CASSVEGQVSSGNTIYF.

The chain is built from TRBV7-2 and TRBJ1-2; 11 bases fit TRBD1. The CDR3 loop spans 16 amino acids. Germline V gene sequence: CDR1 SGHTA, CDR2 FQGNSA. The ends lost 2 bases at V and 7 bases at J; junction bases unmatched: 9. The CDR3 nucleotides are TGTGCCAGCAGCTTACAGGTTTGGACAGGGGGCTTTGGCTACACCTTC. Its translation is CASSLQVWTGGFGYTF.

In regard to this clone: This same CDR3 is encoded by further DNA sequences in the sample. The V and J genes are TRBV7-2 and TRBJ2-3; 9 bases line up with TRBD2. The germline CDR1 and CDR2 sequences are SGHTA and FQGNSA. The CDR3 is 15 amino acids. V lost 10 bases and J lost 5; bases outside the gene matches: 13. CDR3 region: CATAGVAGAVDTQYF. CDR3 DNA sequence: TGTGCCACCGCGGGGGTAGCGGGGGCGGTAGATACGCAGTATTTT. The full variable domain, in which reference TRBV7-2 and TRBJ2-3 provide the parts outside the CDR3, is GAGVSQSPSNKVTEKGKDVELRCDPISGHTALYWYRQSLGQGLEFLIYFQGNSAPDKSGLPSDRFSAERTGGSVSTLTIQRTQQEDSAVYLCATAGVAGAVDTQYFGPGTRLTVL.

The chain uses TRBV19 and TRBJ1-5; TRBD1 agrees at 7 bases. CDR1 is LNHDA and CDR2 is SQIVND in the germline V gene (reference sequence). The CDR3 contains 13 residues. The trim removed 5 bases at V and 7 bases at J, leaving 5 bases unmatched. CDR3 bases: TGTGCCAGTAGTCTAGGACAGGAACAGCCCCAGCATTTT. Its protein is CASSLGQEQPQHF.

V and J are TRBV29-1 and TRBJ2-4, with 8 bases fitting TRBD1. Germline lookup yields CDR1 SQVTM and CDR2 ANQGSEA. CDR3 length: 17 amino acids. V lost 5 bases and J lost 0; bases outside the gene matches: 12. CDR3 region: CSVSTGQAFLAKNIQYF. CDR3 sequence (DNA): TGCAGCGTTTCCACGGGACAGGCGTTTTTAGCCAAAAACATTCAGTACTTC.

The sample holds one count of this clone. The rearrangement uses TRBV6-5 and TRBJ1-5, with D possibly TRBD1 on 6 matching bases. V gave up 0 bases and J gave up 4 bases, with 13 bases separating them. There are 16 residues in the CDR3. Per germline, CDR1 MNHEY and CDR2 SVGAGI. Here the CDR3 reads CASSYSSGEGNQPQHF. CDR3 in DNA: TGTGCCAGCAGTTACTCGTCAGGGGAAGGAAATCAGCCCCAGCATTTT.